The 26 T cell receptor beta chains below come from one sample, sequenced in a study of blood T cell repertoires in COVID-19. The repertoire was sequenced with immunoSEQ multiplex PCR; TCRdb's copy has only in-frame clones and lacks some. The table shows 100,000 or so clones, with 85% occurring only once. Sequencing was performed on peripheral blood. These receptors all come from a woman aged 65 to 85 with active or convalescent COVID-19.

The rearrangement joins TRBV11-3 to TRBJ2-2, with D unresolved. Germline V gene sequence: CDR1 SGHNT, CDR2 YENEEA. Trimming stripped 2 bases from V and 6 bases from J, with 7 bases between. CDR3 length equals 13 residues. The CDR3 loop reads CASSLLGPGELFF. The CDR3 DNA sequence: TGTGCCAGCAGCTTACTCGGTCCCGGGGAGCTGTTTTTT.

The chain links TRBV28 to TRBJ2-6; a possible D gene is TRBD2 (7 bases). This CDR3 comprises 16 residues. With 8 bases removed from V and 3 bases from J, the gap between germline ends came to 17 bases. Germline V gives CDR1 MDHEN, CDR2 SYDVKM. The CDR3 region is CASEIGGRGGANVLTF. In DNA, the CDR3 is TGTGCCAGCGAGATCGGGGGGCGCGGTGGGGCCAACGTCCTGACTTTC. Using reference TRBV28 and TRBJ2-6 for the parts outside the CDR3, the full variable domain is DVKVTQSSRYLVKRTGEKVFLECVQDMDHENMFWYRQDPGLGLRLIYFSYDVKMKEKGDIPEGYSVSREKKERFSLILESASTNQTSMYLCASEIGGRGGANVLTFGAGSRLTVL.

The V gene is TRBV15, the J gene TRBJ2-7; 10 bases are a match to TRBD1. Germline assignment: CDR1 LNHNV and CDR2 YYDKDF (reference sequence). V was pared by 0 bases and J by 3 bases, with 5 bases of the junction left unmatched. The CDR3 is 16 amino acids. CDR3 protein: CATSRDVRDRGYEQYF. The CDR3 nucleotides read TGTGCCACCAGCAGAGACGTCCGGGACAGGGGCTACGAGCAGTACTTC.

The V gene is TRBV4-3, the J gene TRBJ1-1; no reliable D call. The germline V gene has CDR1 LGHNA and CDR2 YSLEER. Trimming left V 4 bases short and J 5 bases short, with 17 bases between. The CDR3 runs 15 residues. The CDR3 nucleotides are TGCGCCAGCAGCCGCCAGGCCTCCCCAAGGACTGAAGCTTTCTTT. It translates to CASSRQASPRTEAFF.

This chain joins TRBV7-8 and TRBJ1-1; 7 bases fit TRBD1. The germline V gene has CDR1 SGHVS and CDR2 FQNEAQ. After removal of 4 bases from V and 0 bases from J, the junction contained 2 bases not matched to a gene. The CDR3 runs 14 residues. CDR3 nucleotide sequence: TGTGCCAGCAGCTCGGGACAGCTGAACACTGAAGCTTTCTTT. This gives the protein CASSSGQLNTEAFF.

V is TRBV9 and J is TRBJ2-2; D uncertain. The CDR3 is 12 residues long. V was pared by 4 bases and J by 3 bases, with 4 bases between. CDR1 SGDLS and CDR2 YYNGEE come from the germline V gene. CDR3 residues: CASSFDTGELFF. CDR3 coding DNA: TGTGCCAGCAGCTTCGACACCGGGGAGCTGTTTTTT.

The chain employs TRBV29-1 and TRBJ1-4; TRBD1 might be the D (5 bases). CDR1 SQVTM and CDR2 ANQGSEA come from the germline V gene. This CDR3 has 12 residues. V was clipped by 6 bases and J by 7 bases, with 12 bases between them. The CDR3 sequence: CSVTGEGEKLFF. The CDR3, as DNA: TGCAGCGTCACAGGAGAAGGTGAAAAACTGTTTTTT. The full variable domain, completed using reference TRBV29-1 and TRBJ1-4, is SAVISQKPSRDICQRGTSLTIQCQVDSQVTMMFWYRQQPGQSLTLIATANQGSEATYESGFVIDKFPISRPNLTFSTLTVSNMSPEDSSIYLCSVTGEGEKLFFGSGTQLSVL.

The gene calls are TRBV11-1 and TRBJ2-7; 8 bases agree with TRBD1. The CDR3 extends over 16 amino acids. With V trimmed by 4 bases and J by 0 bases, 8 bases remained unmatched. Germline CDR1 and CDR2: SGHAT and FQDESV (reference sequence). The CDR3: CASSSKTGGSSYEQYF. The CDR3 DNA reads as TGTGCCAGCAGCTCCAAAACAGGGGGAAGCTCCTACGAGCAGTACTTC.

This chain uses TRBV18 with TRBJ1-6; no definite D call. CDR1 is KGHSH, CDR2 LQKENI, per germline. The V and J ends lost 2 bases and 9 bases respectively, with 11 bases between them. CDR3 size: 14 residues. The DNA for the CDR3 is TGTGCCAGCTCACCAGAGGGTGGAAGTTCACCCCTCCACTTT. It translates to CASSPEGGSSPLHF.

This clone is a singleton in its sample. The chain employs TRBV7-9 and TRBJ1-4; TRBD1 might be the D (5 bases). CDR1 is SEHNR and CDR2 is FQNEAQ in the germline V gene (reference sequence). This CDR3 comprises 15 residues. The germline V and J ends were trimmed by 5 bases and 2 bases, with 12 bases remaining between them. The CDR3 loop reads CASSHDTGTNEKLFF. In nucleotides, the CDR3 is TGTGCCAGCAGCCATGACACAGGCACTAATGAAAAACTGTTTTTT.

The chain joins TRBV6-5 to TRBJ2-7; 10 nucleotides align to TRBD1. Looked up from germline, CDR1 is MNHEY and CDR2 is SVGAGI. V trimming: 7 bases; J trimming: 0 bases; junction bases outside the gene matches: 3. The CDR3 is 14 residues long. The CDR3 DNA sequence: TGTGCCAGCACCCGGACAGGGGGCTCCTACGAGCAGTACTTC. Translated: CASTRTGGSYEQYF.

V usage is TRBV5-4 and J usage is TRBJ2-7; 12 bases are a match to TRBD1. Germline V gene lookup returns CDR1 SGHNT and CDR2 YYREEE (reference sequence). The CDR3 covers 16 residues. With 4 bases clipped from V and 3 bases from J, the junction kept 8 bases outside the gene matches. For the CDR3, the DNA is TGTGCCAGCAGCCCGGGACAGGGGGCCGGGAACTACGAGCAGTACTTC. Encoded protein: CASSPGQGAGNYEQYF.

The chain links TRBV28 to TRBJ2-3; D is unresolved. Germline loops: CDR1 MDHEN, CDR2 SYDVKM. The CDR3 runs 14 residues. Trimming stripped 6 bases from V and 5 bases from J, with 15 bases between. The CDR3 loop reads CASRASSLGDTQYF. The CDR3 nucleotides are TGTGCCAGCAGAGCGTCCTCCCTGGGAGATACGCAGTATTTT.

The chain uses TRBV27 and TRBJ1-4, with 11 bases identical to TRBD1. Germline CDR1 and CDR2: MNHEY and SMNVEV (reference sequence). CDR3 length: 15 residues. Losses at the gene ends were 5 bases for V and 5 bases for J; bases not matched to a gene: 4. The CDR3 coding sequence is TGTGCCAGCAGTAGTCGGACAGGGGGCAATGAAAAACTGTTTTTT. Translation gives CASSSRTGGNEKLFF.

The chain uses TRBV28 and TRBJ2-3, with 9 bases aligning to TRBD2. There are 15 residues in the CDR3. V gave up 6 bases and J gave up 5 bases; unmatched junction bases: 9. Germline loops: CDR1 MDHEN, CDR2 SYDVKM. In DNA form, the CDR3 reads TGTGCCAGCAGCGATAGCGGGGGCTTCATAGATACGCAGTATTTT. Protein product: CASSDSGGFIDTQYF.

This chain links TRBV5-8 with TRBJ2-3; 9 nucleotides match TRBD1. The CDR3 covers 16 residues. J gave up 6 bases and V 3 bases, and 11 bases lay outside the gene matches. Germline V gene sequence: CDR1 SGHTS, CDR2 YDEGEE. The CDR3 protein is CASSYGTGKILDTQYF. The CDR3 coding sequence is TGTGCCAGCAGCTATGGGACAGGGAAAATTTTGGATACGCAGTATTTT.

The rearrangement joins TRBV6-4 to TRBJ1-4, with a possible D match to TRBD1 (5 bases). Germline assignment: CDR1 MRHNA and CDR2 SNTAGT. V was trimmed by 7 bases and J by 2 bases, leaving 20 bases between them. This CDR3 region has 17 residues. CDR3 protein: CASTLSGGESTNEKLFF. The CDR3 region has the DNA TGTGCCAGCACCCTGTCCGGGGGGGAGTCGACTAATGAAAAACTGTTTTTT.

The rearrangement joins TRBV5-1 to TRBJ1-3; D gene ambiguous. This CDR3 has 18 amino acids. Trimming took off 5 bases at V and 4 bases at J, with 25 bases between the two ends. The germline CDR1 and CDR2 sequences are SGHRS and YFSETQ. CDR3 sequence reads: CASRKRENRADPGNTIYF. The CDR3 nucleotides are TGCGCCAGCAGAAAACGGGAGAATAGAGCGGATCCCGGAAACACCATATATTTT.

The chain has TRBV27 and TRBJ1-5; 8 nucleotides match TRBD1. From germline, CDR1 is MNHEY and CDR2 SMNVEV (reference sequence). The ends lost 5 bases at V and 5 bases at J; junction bases unmatched: 5. The CDR3 runs to 14 residues. The CDR3 sequence is CASSPTGGYQPQHF. The CDR3 nucleotides read TGTGCCAGCAGTCCCACAGGGGGATATCAGCCCCAGCATTTT.

The chain combines TRBV5-1 with TRBJ2-3, with 9 bases lining up with TRBD2. The CDR3 spans 16 residues. Germline assignment: CDR1 SGHRS and CDR2 YFSETQ. V shed 1 base, J shed 3 bases, and the junction held 6 bases outside the gene matches. CDR3 in amino acids: CASSLRASGETDTQYF. The CDR3 DNA follows: TGCGCCAGCAGCTTGAGGGCTAGCGGGGAGACAGATACGCAGTATTTT.

CDR3 nucleotides: TGTGCCAGCAGCCAGACTAGCGGGAAAACAGATACGCAGTATTTT. Amino acid sequence: CASSQTSGKTDTQYF. The chain recombines TRBV3-1 (or the pseudogene TRBV3-2) with TRBJ2-3; 11 nucleotides align to TRBD2. V lost 3 bases to trimming and J lost 3 bases; unmatched junction nucleotides: 2. This CDR3 is built from 15 residues. CDR1 is LGHDT, CDR2 YNNKEL, per germline (reference sequence).

The chain combines TRBV27 with TRBJ2-5; D possibly corresponds to TRBD2 (6 bases). Germline V gene sequence: CDR1 MNHEY, CDR2 SMNVEV (reference sequence). The length of the CDR3 is 15 residues. V was shortened by 3 bases and J by 5 bases, with 16 bases between the two germline ends. For the CDR3, the DNA is TGTGCCAGCAGTTTCCCTTTTGGGGGGTCGGAGACCCAGTACTTC. Residues: CASSFPFGGSETQYF.

This chain uses TRBV2 with TRBJ1-4; a weak D match, TRBD1 (5 bases). The germline V gene has CDR1 SNHLY and CDR2 FYNNEI. V was clipped by 6 bases and J by 11 bases, with 13 bases between them. The CDR3 consists of 12 residues. The CDR3 DNA reads TGTGCCAGCAGAACCAGGGAGGGGAAACTGTTTTTT. Its translation: CASRTREGKLFF.

The chain links TRBV23-1 to TRBJ2-1; 16 positions agree with TRBD2. TRBV23-1 is identified as an open reading frame with a role that is uncertain. The CDR3 contains 20 residues. Trimming at V came to 2 bases and at J to 0 bases, leaving 7 bases not matched to a gene. The CDR3 protein is CASSQEGLAGGPRSYNEQFF. CDR3 nucleotide sequence: TGCGCCAGCAGTCAAGAGGGACTAGCGGGAGGGCCTCGCTCCTACAATGAGCAGTTCTTC.

The gene calls are TRBV30 and TRBJ1-4, with a tentative D call TRBD1 (5 bases). CDR1 is GTSNPN and CDR2 is SVGIG in the germline V gene (reference sequence). The CDR3 sequence is 11 residues long. Trimming shortened V by 4 bases and J by 8 bases, and 8 bases separated the two germline ends. The CDR3 DNA sequence: TGTGCCTGGACTGACAGAGAAAAACTGTTTTTT. It is translated as CAWTDREKLFF.

The chain uses TRBV20-1 and TRBJ2-1, with D possibly TRBD2 on 6 matching bases. The ends were cut back, 4 bases at V and 8 bases at J, with 18 bases in the middle. Germline V gene sequence: CDR1 DFQATT, CDR2 SNEGSKA (reference sequence). This CDR3 region has 14 residues. The CDR3 here is CSAIEPRGTYEQFF. The CDR3 coding sequence is TGCAGTGCTATTGAGCCTCGGGGGACGTATGAGCAGTTCTTC.